The 32 T cell receptor beta chains below come from one sample, sequenced in a study of T-cell reconstitution after alpha-beta-depleted transplantation in children. Molecular barcoding with unique molecular identifiers was used for the TCRbeta library. TCRdb reanalysed the PCR reads using MiXCR and keeps one entry per CDR3 protein. The data show about 540,000 distinct CDR3 sequences, approximately 20% seen once. The sequencing used PBMCs from the stem cell graft donor, collected from the stem cell graft. These receptor sequences come from a human donor who donated a stem cell graft to a child with acute lymphoblastic leukemia.

V usage is TRBV24-1 and J usage is TRBJ2-5; D call uncertain. V lost 7 bases, J lost 1 base, and 12 bases lay in between. CDR3 length: 14 amino acids. Germline V lookup: CDR1 KGHDR, CDR2 SFDVKD. CDR3 region: CATSPGGFQETQYF. In DNA form, the CDR3 reads TGTGCCACCAGCCCCGGTGGTTTCCAAGAGACCCAGTACTTC.

A few counts support this clonotype. The gene calls are TRBV5-1 and TRBJ2-7; the match to TRBD2 covers 8 bases. The length of the CDR3 is 16 residues. The trim removed 4 bases at V and 2 bases at J, leaving 11 bases unmatched. Germline V gene data show CDR1 as SGHRS and CDR2 as YFSETQ. The CDR3 region is CASSPGAGAVTYEQYF. The CDR3 DNA is TGCGCCAGCAGCCCGGGAGCGGGAGCGGTAACCTACGAGCAGTACTTC.

This clonotype showed up just a few times. The V and J genes are TRBV12-3 or TRBV12-4 and TRBJ2-2, with 10 bases lining up with TRBD2. The CDR3 runs to 19 residues. V lost 2 bases, J lost 4 bases, and 13 bases stayed unmatched. The CDR3 coding sequence is TGTGCCAGCAGTTTAAACCCGCCGGCTAGCGGGAGCATCACCGGGGAGCTGTTTTTT. This encodes CASSLNPPASGSITGELFF.

In this sample, this clonotype turned up a few times. The chain recombines TRBV10-3 with TRBJ2-5; TRBD1 matches at 9 bases. CDR3 length: 15 amino acids. Germline V gene data show CDR1 as ENHRY and CDR2 as SYGVKD. V lost 4 bases and J lost 2; bases outside the gene matches: 5. CDR3 DNA: TGTGCCATCAGTGCTCCGGGACAGGGACAAGAGACCCAGTACTTC. It encodes CAISAPGQGQETQYF.

The chain carries TRBV20-1 and TRBJ2-3; 9 positions match TRBD1. Trimming cost V 0 bases and J 1 base; bases outside gene matches: 14. Germline assignment: CDR1 DFQATT and CDR2 SNEGSKA (reference sequence). The CDR3 loop spans 19 amino acids. The CDR3 DNA follows: TGCAGTGCTAGAGATACTCGGAGACAGGGGGTTTGGGGCACAGATACGCAGTATTTT. Protein sequence: CSARDTRRQGVWGTDTQYF.

The chain recombines TRBV20-1 with TRBJ2-5; 8 bases are shared with TRBD2. From germline, CDR1 is DFQATT and CDR2 SNEGSKA (reference sequence). The CDR3 covers 15 residues. The ends lost 2 bases at V and 5 bases at J; junction bases unmatched: 10. This CDR3 is CSARNSGIISETQYF. The CDR3, as DNA: TGCAGTGCTAGAAATAGCGGGATTATTAGCGAGACCCAGTACTTC.

Only a few counts were recorded for this clonotype. The chain couples TRBV29-1 to TRBJ2-1; D unclear. Per the germline V gene, CDR1 is SQVTM and CDR2 is ANQGSEA. The CDR3 spans 11 residues. The V gene lost 3 bases and the J gene lost 9 bases, with 9 bases spanning the gap. CDR3 bases: TGCAGCGTTGATCTCGTGACTGAGCAGTTCTTC. This codes for CSVDLVTEQFF.

This clonotype was recorded at least ten times. The gene calls are TRBV6-1 and TRBJ1-2, with a possible D match to TRBD1 (5 bases). CDR3 length equals 14 residues. Germline values: CDR1 MNHNS, CDR2 SASEGT. The V end lost 5 bases, the J end lost 3 bases, and 13 bases lay between the germline ends. CDR3 protein: CASSLQGEYYGYTF. The DNA for the CDR3 is TGTGCCAGCAGTCTTCAGGGCGAGTACTATGGCTACACCTTC.

The rearrangement links TRBV20-1 to TRBJ2-7; the D gene is possibly TRBD1 (5 bases). Looked up from germline, CDR1 is DFQATT and CDR2 is SNEGSKA (reference sequence). V was trimmed by 3 bases and J by 2 bases, leaving 11 bases between them. This CDR3 contains 13 residues. The DNA of the CDR3 is TGCAGTGCTAGGGGCAGGGCAACCTACGAGCAGTACTTC. Its protein product is CSARGRATYEQYF.

This clonotype was seen only a few times. The chain has TRBV7-3 and TRBJ2-5, with 10 bases fitting TRBD2. The CDR3 extends over 15 amino acids. The germline V gene has CDR1 SGHTA and CDR2 FQGTGA. Germline trimming cut 2 bases from V and 4 bases from J; bases unmatched to any gene: 4. CDR3 DNA sequence: TGTGCCAGCAGCTTATCTAGCGGGAGTGGAGAGACCCAGTACTTC. As protein: CASSLSSGSGETQYF.

The chain employs TRBV15 and TRBJ2-5; no firm D call. In germline, CDR1 is LNHNV, CDR2 YYDKDF (reference sequence). The V end lost 0 bases, the J end lost 5 bases, and 10 bases lay between the germline ends. The CDR3 has 14 amino acids. CDR3 protein: CATSRDITGETQYF. The CDR3 bases are TGTGCCACCAGCAGAGATATTACCGGGGAGACCCAGTACTTC.

This chain connects TRBV5-1 to TRBJ1-1; D gene ambiguous. CDR3 length: 14 amino acids. With 2 bases removed from V and 1 base from J, the gap between germline ends came to 9 bases. Germline V CDR1 and CDR2: SGHRS, YFSETQ. The CDR3 is CASSFDNRNTEAFF. The DNA of the CDR3 is TGCGCCAGCAGCTTCGATAACAGGAACACTGAAGCTTTCTTT.

The V call is TRBV29-1, the J call TRBJ1-2, with unresolved D. The germline V gene encodes CDR1 SQVTM and CDR2 ANQGSEA. The length of the CDR3 is 12 residues. V shed 0 bases and J shed 6 bases, with 8 bases lying between them. CDR3 DNA: TGCAGCGTTGAAGACCTCAGCGATGGCTACACCTTC. Protein sequence: CSVEDLSDGYTF.

In this sample, this clonotype turned up a few times. The chain employs TRBV10-3 and TRBJ2-7; maybe TRBD1 (6 bases). CDR1 ENHRY and CDR2 SYGVKD come from the germline V gene. This CDR3 contains 14 residues. The V end lost 7 bases, the J end lost 6 bases, and 19 bases lay between the germline ends. CDR3 bases: TGTGCCATCAAGGGCCAGGGGACCTCCCGCGAGCAGTACTTC. It specifies CAIKGQGTSREQYF.

This clonotype was observed at least ten times. The chain joins TRBV5-1 to TRBJ2-6; TRBD2 aligns across 7 bases. Germline V gene sequence: CDR1 SGHRS, CDR2 YFSETQ. The CDR3 spans 17 residues. Germline trimming cut 0 bases from V and 0 bases from J; bases unmatched to any gene: 3. The CDR3 protein is CASSLVASGSGANVLTF. CDR3 in DNA: TGCGCCAGCAGCTTGGTGGCTAGCGGCTCTGGGGCCAACGTCCTGACTTTC. The variable domain in full, completed from reference TRBV5-1 and TRBJ2-6, reads KAGVTQTPRYLIKTRGQQVTLSCSPISGHRSVSWYQQTPGQGLQFLFEYFSETQRNKGNFPGRFSGRQFSNSRSEMNVSTLELGDSALYLCASSLVASGSGANVLTFGAGSRLTVL.

The V call is TRBV3-1, the J call TRBJ2-2; 7 positions agree with TRBD2. Germline trimming cut 4 bases from V and 0 bases from J; bases unmatched to any gene: 11. Germline loops: CDR1 LGHDT, CDR2 YNNKEL (reference sequence). This CDR3 is built from 18 residues. CDR3 amino acids: CASSLRLTSVANTGELFF. The CDR3 DNA sequence: TGTGCCAGCAGCCTTCGATTAACTAGCGTCGCGAACACCGGGGAGCTGTTTTTT.

This clonotype was found a few times. The chain combines TRBV5-1 with TRBJ2-6, with 11 bases fitting TRBD1. Germline values: CDR1 SGHRS, CDR2 YFSETQ. J lost 4 bases, V lost 4 bases, and 7 bases had no gene match. This CDR3 spans 17 amino acids. The CDR3 loop reads CASSLRTGGAGANVLTF. The CDR3 nucleotides read TGCGCCAGCAGCCTGAGGACAGGGGGCGCGGGGGCCAACGTCCTGACTTTC.

This clonotype was recorded a few times. This chain links TRBV21-1 with TRBJ2-3; whether TRBD1, the table's D call, matches the DNA was not checked. TRBV21-1 represents a pseudogene. This CDR3 has 16 amino acids. Here the CDR3 reads CASSKCGGRGADTQYF. CDR3 DNA sequence: TGTGCCAGCAGCAAATGTGGGGGCCGGGGTGCAGATACGCAGTATTTT.

This clonotype was picked up a small number of times. The chain combines TRBV11-2 with TRBJ2-1; D is possibly TRBD2 (6 bases). This CDR3 spans 15 amino acids. Trimming took 1 base from V and 2 from J, leaving 9 bases between them. The V gene's germline CDR1 is SGHAT and CDR2 FQNNGV. The CDR3 region has the DNA TGTGCCAGCAGCTTAGTCGGGAGCACCTACAATGAGCAGTTCTTC. Translating it yields CASSLVGSTYNEQFF.

J is TRBJ1-5 and V is TRBV21-1; the listed D gene, TRBD1, was not tested against the DNA. TRBV21-1 is described as a pseudogene. The CDR3 runs to 14 residues. For the CDR3, the DNA is TGTGCCAGCAGCAAGGGACAGAACAATCAGCCCCAGCATTTT. This translates into CASSKGQNNQPQHF.

This clonotype was observed a handful of times. V and J are TRBV3-1 and TRBJ2-3; unclear D gene. CDR3 length equals 17 residues. V was pared by 0 bases and J by 2 bases, with 15 bases between. Per the germline V gene, CDR1 is LGHDT and CDR2 is YNNKEL (reference sequence). The DNA for the CDR3 is TGTGCCAGCAGCCAAGATCTGCCGGGCACTTTCACAGATACGCAGTATTTT. Its protein product is CASSQDLPGTFTDTQYF.

The chain uses TRBV12-3 or TRBV12-4 and TRBJ2-3, with 8 bases lining up with TRBD1. The ends lost 2 bases at V and 0 bases at J; junction bases unmatched: 4. The CDR3 runs to 16 residues. The DNA of the CDR3 is TGTGCCAGCAGTTTACGGGGACAGGTTAGCACAGATACGCAGTATTTT. Translating gives CASSLRGQVSTDTQYF.

The sample holds a few counts of this clonotype. The rearrangement links TRBV7-2 to TRBJ2-3; D is perhaps TRBD2 (6 bases). With 1 base removed from V and 11 bases from J, the gap between germline ends came to 10 bases. The CDR3 is 12 residues long. The germline CDR1 and CDR2 sequences are SGHTA and FQGNSA. CDR3 sequence: CASSLESSEQYF. CDR3 nucleotides: TGTGCCAGCAGCTTAGAATCTAGCGAGCAGTATTTT.

The genes are TRBV12-3 or TRBV12-4 and TRBJ2-2; 15 positions agree with TRBD2. After removal of 6 bases from V and 5 bases from J, the junction contained 7 bases not matched to a gene. There are 17 residues in the CDR3. The CDR3 sequence is CASSRTSGRAGTGELFF. Here the CDR3 DNA reads TGTGCCAGCAGCCGGACTAGCGGGAGGGCCGGGACCGGGGAGCTGTTTTTT.

This clonotype turned up a few times. The V gene is TRBV19, the J gene TRBJ1-1, with 8 positions matching TRBD1. There are 14 residues in the CDR3. J was trimmed by 4 bases and V by 9 bases; bases with no gene match: 10. The germline gives CDR1 LNHDA, CDR2 SQIVND (reference sequence). The CDR3 loop reads CASHLQGGGTEAFF. CDR3 sequence (DNA): TGTGCCAGCCACCTACAGGGGGGAGGCACTGAAGCTTTCTTT.

This clonotype was counted a few times. This rearrangement joins TRBV7-8 to TRBJ2-1, with 14 bases matching TRBD2. From germline, CDR1 is SGHVS and CDR2 FQNEAQ. The CDR3 spans 13 residues. The V gene end was trimmed by 3 bases and the J gene end by 12 bases; junction bases not matched to a gene: 1. The CDR3 region is CASSLGLAGAQFF. The CDR3 DNA reads as TGTGCCAGCAGCTTGGGACTAGCGGGAGCGCAGTTCTTC.

The rearrangement links TRBV5-1 to TRBJ2-1, with 8 bases that match TRBD1. Germline CDR1 SGHRS, CDR2 YFSETQ. The CDR3 contains 16 residues. With 2 bases clipped from V and 0 bases from J, the junction kept 4 bases outside the gene matches. The CDR3 is CASSFRTGGSYNEQFF. DNA of the CDR3: TGCGCCAGCAGCTTCCGAACAGGGGGCTCCTACAATGAGCAGTTCTTC.

This clonotype was picked up a small number of times. The V call is TRBV4-1, the J call TRBJ2-7, with TRBD1 matching over 8 bases. The CDR3 is 14 residues long. Germline assignment: CDR1 MGHRA and CDR2 YSYEKL. With V trimmed by 3 bases and J by 2 bases, 3 bases remained unmatched. The CDR3: CASSHDRGPYEQYF. CDR3 nucleotide sequence: TGCGCCAGCAGCCACGACAGGGGCCCCTACGAGCAGTACTTC.

This clonotype has only a few counts. The chain joins TRBV27 to TRBJ2-1, with no clear D. This CDR3 has 14 residues. V lost 7 bases and J lost 0, with 10 bases in between. The V gene's germline CDR1 is MNHEY and CDR2 SMNVEV (reference sequence). CDR3 nucleotide sequence: TGTGCCAGCACCAGGAAGAGCTCCTACAATGAGCAGTTCTTC. This gives the protein CASTRKSSYNEQFF.

Turning to this clonotype: A junction boundary mismatches the germline segment, possibly from a read error. The chain carries TRBV5-1 and TRBJ2-5; perhaps TRBD1 as D (7 bases). The V gene's germline CDR1 is SGHRS and CDR2 YFSETQ. The CDR3 length is 15 residues. The CDR3 loop reads CASSLAGGYQETQYF. For the CDR3, the DNA is TGTGCCAGCAGCTTAGCAGGGGGGTACCAAGAGACCCAGTACTTC. Using reference TRBV5-1 and TRBJ2-5 for the parts outside the CDR3, the full variable domain is KAGVTQTPRYLIKTRGQQVTLSCSPISGHRSVSWYQQTPGQGLQFLFEYFSETQRNKGNFPGRFSGRQFSNSRSEMNVSTLELGDSALYLCASSLAGGYQETQYFGPGTRLLVL.

This clonotype showed up just a few times. V gene TRBV5-1 combines with J gene TRBJ2-3; the D gene is possibly TRBD2 (5 bases). The V end lost 1 base, the J end lost 2 bases, and 11 bases lay between the germline ends. Germline CDR1 and CDR2: SGHRS and YFSETQ. CDR3 length: 15 amino acids. DNA for the CDR3: TGCGCCAGCAGCTTGCTCGGGATGGCCACAGATACGCAGTATTTT. Protein: CASSLLGMATDTQYF.

The genes are TRBV5-1 and TRBJ2-7; 14 bases line up with TRBD2. CDR3 length: 16 residues. Per germline, CDR1 SGHRS and CDR2 YFSETQ. V was pared by 4 bases and J by 4 bases, with 7 bases of the junction left unmatched. CDR3 amino acids: CASSQGLAGGFYEQYF. In DNA, the CDR3 is TGCGCCAGCAGCCAAGGACTAGCGGGAGGCTTTTACGAGCAGTACTTC. The complete variable domain, with remaining parts taken from reference TRBV5-1 and TRBJ2-7, reads KAGVTQTPRYLIKTRGQQVTLSCSPISGHRSVSWYQQTPGQGLQFLFEYFSETQRNKGNFPGRFSGRQFSNSRSEMNVSTLELGDSALYLCASSQGLAGGFYEQYFGPGTRLTVT.